This T cell receptor (beta chain) emerged from a study of radiotherapy plus CTLA-4 blockade in lung cancer. The CDR3 spans 15 residues. The V segment lost 4 bases and the J segment 0 bases; nucleotides outside the gene matches: 3. The V gene's germline CDR1 is ENHRY and CDR2 SYGVKD. The repertoire was sequenced with immunoSEQ multiplex PCR; TCRdb's copy has only in-frame clones and lacks some. This table holds around 31,000 clones, about 78% found once. This clone was detected only a few times. This chain uses TRBV10-3 with TRBJ1-2; TRBD1 agrees at 9 bases. The source of this sequence is a human donor with non-small cell lung cancer who had stable disease on radiotherapy plus ipilimumab. This material consisted of peripheral blood, taken from a patient treated with radiotherapy plus ipilimumab. The CDR3 protein is CAISAGTGSNYGYTF. Written as DNA, the CDR3 is TGTGCCATCAGTGCAGGGACAGGGTCTAACTATGGCTACACCTTC.